The 3 T cell receptor beta chains below all came from one sample that was sequenced in a study of beta chain features in type 1 diabetes. Findings and caveats of the study: Type 1 diabetes patients had moderately but significantly shorter TCRB CDR3s in all four CD4+ subsets.

The investigators reverse transcribed all of the isolated RNA, so they sequenced expressed TCRB transcripts. Clones were sequenced by immunoSEQ multiplex PCR, and TCRdb holds only the in-frame ones, with some missing. The sample records around 250,000 clones, around 20% being singletons. The antigens of these receptors remain unknown. Sequences were obtained from naive CD4+ T cells from blood. The receptors were sampled from a woman aged 40 to 49 with type 1 diabetes.

The chain has TRBV5-1 and TRBJ2-7; TRBD2 matches 14 bases. The J segment lost 7 bases and the V segment lost 4 bases, leaving 4 bases of the junction unmatched. The germline V gene encodes CDR1 SGHRS and CDR2 YFSETQ. The CDR3 spans 14 residues. The CDR3, as DNA: TGCGCCAGCAGCGGGACTAGCGGGAGTGGAGAGCAGTACTTC. Its translation: CASSGTSGSGEQYF.

This sequence joins TRBV29-1 and TRBJ2-1, with a tentative D call TRBD1 (7 bases). Germline loops: CDR1 SQVTM, CDR2 ANQGSEA. V lost 6 bases, J lost 1 base, and 16 bases lay in between. The CDR3 is 15 residues long. CDR3 coding DNA: TGCAGCGTCGGAGACAGGGAGGTTTCCTACAATGAGCAGTTCTTC. Amino acids: CSVGDREVSYNEQFF.

This clone has more than one count but fewer than ten. The chain employs TRBV27 and TRBJ2-6; D is ambiguous. The V end lost 3 bases, the J end lost 2 bases, and 8 bases lay between the germline ends. Germline loops: CDR1 MNHEY, CDR2 SMNVEV (reference sequence). The length of the CDR3 is 15 residues. The CDR3: CASSFYLAGANVLTF. The CDR3 bases are TGTGCCAGCAGTTTCTATCTGGCTGGGGCCAACGTCCTGACTTTC.